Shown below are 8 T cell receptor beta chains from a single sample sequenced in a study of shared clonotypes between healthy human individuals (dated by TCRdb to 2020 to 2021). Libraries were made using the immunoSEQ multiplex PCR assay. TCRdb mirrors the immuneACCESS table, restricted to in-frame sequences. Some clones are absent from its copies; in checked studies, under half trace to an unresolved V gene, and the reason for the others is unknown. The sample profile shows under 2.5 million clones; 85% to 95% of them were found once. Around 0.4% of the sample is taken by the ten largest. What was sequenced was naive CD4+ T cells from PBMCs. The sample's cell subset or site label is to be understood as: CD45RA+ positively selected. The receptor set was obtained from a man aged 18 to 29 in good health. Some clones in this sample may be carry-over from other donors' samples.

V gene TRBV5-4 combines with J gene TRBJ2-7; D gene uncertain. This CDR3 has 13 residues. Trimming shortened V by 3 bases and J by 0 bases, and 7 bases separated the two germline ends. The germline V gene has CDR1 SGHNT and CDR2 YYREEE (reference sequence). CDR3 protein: CASSSGFSYEQYF. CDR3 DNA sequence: TGTGCCAGCAGCTCCGGCTTCTCCTACGAGCAGTACTTC.

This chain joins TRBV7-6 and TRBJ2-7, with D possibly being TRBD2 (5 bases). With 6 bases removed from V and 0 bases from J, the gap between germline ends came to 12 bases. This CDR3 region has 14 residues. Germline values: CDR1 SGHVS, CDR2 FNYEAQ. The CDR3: CASSPTGSSYEQYF. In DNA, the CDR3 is TGTGCCAGCAGTCCGACGGGGAGCTCCTACGAGCAGTACTTC.

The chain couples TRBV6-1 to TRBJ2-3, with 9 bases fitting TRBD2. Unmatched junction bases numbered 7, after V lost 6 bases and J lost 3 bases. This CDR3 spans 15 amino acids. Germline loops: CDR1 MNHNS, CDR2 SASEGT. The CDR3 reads CASRISGSVTDTQYF. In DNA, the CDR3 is TGTGCCAGCAGGATTAGCGGGAGTGTTACAGATACGCAGTATTTT.

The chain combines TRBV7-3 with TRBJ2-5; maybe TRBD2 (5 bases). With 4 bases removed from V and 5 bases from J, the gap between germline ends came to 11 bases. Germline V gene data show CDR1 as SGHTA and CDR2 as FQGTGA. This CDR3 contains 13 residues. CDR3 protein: CASSYDYGETQYF. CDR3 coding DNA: TGTGCCAGCAGCTACGACTATGGGGAGACCCAGTACTTC.

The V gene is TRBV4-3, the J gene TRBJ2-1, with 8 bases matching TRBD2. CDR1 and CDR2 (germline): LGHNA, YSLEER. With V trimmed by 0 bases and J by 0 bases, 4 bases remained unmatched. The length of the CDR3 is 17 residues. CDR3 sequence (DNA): TGCGCCAGCAGCCAAGAAGTCCTAGCGGGCTCCTACAATGAGCAGTTCTTC. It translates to CASSQEVLAGSYNEQFF.

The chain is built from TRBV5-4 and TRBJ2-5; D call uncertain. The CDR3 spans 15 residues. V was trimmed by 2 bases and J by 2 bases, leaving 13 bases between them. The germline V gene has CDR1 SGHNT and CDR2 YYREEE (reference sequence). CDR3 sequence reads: CASSFEMGLQETQYF. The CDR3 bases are TGTGCCAGCAGCTTTGAGATGGGATTGCAAGAGACCCAGTACTTC.

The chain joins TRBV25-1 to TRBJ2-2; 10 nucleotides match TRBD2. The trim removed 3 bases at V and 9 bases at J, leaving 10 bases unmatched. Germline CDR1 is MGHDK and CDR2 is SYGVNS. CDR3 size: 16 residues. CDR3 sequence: CASSEFRAGGPRELFF. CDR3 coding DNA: TGTGCCAGCAGTGAGTTCAGAGCGGGAGGGCCCAGGGAGCTGTTTTTT.

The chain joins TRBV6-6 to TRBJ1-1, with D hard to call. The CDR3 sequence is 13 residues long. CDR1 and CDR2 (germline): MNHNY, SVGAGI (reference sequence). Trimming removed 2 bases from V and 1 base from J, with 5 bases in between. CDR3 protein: CASSYIENTEAFF. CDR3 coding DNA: TGTGCCAGCAGTTACATAGAGAACACTGAAGCTTTCTTT.